The next 2 T cell receptor beta chains were all read from a single sample in a study of cytomegalovirus exposure and HLA in healthy donors. PCR used 60 Vbeta primers and 13 Jbeta primers. Repertoires were generated with immunoSEQ multiplex PCR, while TCRdb's copy carries only in-frame clones and drops some. The profile shows around 75,000 clones, 76% of them singletons. Sequenced material: PBMCs. The source of these receptors is a man between 18 and 29 years old in good health and CMV-seronegative.

The rearrangement joins TRBV7-9 to TRBJ2-3, with 7 bases lining up with TRBD2. The CDR3 extends over 15 amino acids. Germline CDR1 SEHNR, CDR2 FQNEAQ (reference sequence). Unmatched junction bases numbered 7, after V lost 5 bases and J lost 2 bases. Written as DNA, the CDR3 is TGTGCCAGCAGCCAAGGACTAGGTTCCACAGATACGCAGTATTTT. Residues: CASSQGLGSTDTQYF.

This clone was picked up one time. Here the CDR3 DNA reads TGCAGCGGGACGAGCGGGGGATCCGGGGAGCTGTTTTTT. This codes for CSGTSGGSGELFF. The V and J genes are TRBV29-1 and TRBJ2-2; 8 bases map to TRBD2. There are 13 residues in the CDR3. CDR1 and CDR2 (germline): SQVTM, ANQGSEA. V shed 7 bases and J 6 bases; nucleotides not matched to a gene: 7.